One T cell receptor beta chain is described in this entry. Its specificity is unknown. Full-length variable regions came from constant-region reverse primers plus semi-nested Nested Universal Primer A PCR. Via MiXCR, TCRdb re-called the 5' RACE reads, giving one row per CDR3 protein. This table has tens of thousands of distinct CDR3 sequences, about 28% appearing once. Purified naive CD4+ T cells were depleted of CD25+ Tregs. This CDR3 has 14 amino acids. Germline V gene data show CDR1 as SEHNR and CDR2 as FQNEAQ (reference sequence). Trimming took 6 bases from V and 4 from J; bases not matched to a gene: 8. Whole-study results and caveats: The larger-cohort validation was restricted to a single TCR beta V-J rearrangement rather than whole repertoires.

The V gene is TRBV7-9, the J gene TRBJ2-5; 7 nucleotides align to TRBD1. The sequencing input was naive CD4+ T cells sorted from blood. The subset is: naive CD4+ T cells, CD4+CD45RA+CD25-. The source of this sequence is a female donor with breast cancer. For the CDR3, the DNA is TGTGCCAGCAGTCCGACACAGGGGTCAGAGACCCAGTACTTC. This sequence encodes CASSPTQGSETQYF.